The present T cell receptor beta chain was sequenced within a study of blood T cell repertoires in COVID-19. Libraries were prepared by immunoSEQ multiplex PCR; TCRdb keeps only in-frame clonotypes and omits some of them. The repertoire holds about 64,000 clones, with roughly 88% as singletons. V lost 8 bases and J 2 bases, leaving 9 bases between the germline ends. Germline loops: CDR1 MDHEN, CDR2 SYDVKM. The CDR3 has 13 amino acids. The genes are TRBV28 and TRBJ2-2; TRBD1 is a possible D gene (5 bases). The origin of this receptor is a human donor in a cohort sampled during active COVID-19. Sequencing was done on a sample of peripheral blood. CDR3 DNA sequence: TGTGCCAGCCGACAGACCAACACCGGGGAGCTGTTTTTT. Protein: CASRQTNTGELFF.